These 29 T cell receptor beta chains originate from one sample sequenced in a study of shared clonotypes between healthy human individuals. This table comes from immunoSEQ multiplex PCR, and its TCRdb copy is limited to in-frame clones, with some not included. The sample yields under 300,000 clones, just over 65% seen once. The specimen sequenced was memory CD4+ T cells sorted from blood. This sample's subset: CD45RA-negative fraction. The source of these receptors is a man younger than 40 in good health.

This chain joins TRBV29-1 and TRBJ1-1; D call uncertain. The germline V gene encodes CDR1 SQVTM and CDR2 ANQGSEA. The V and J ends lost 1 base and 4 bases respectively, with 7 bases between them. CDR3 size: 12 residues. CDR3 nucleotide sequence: TGCAGCGTTGAAGTCCGTGGCACTGAAGCTTTCTTT. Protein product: CSVEVRGTEAFF.

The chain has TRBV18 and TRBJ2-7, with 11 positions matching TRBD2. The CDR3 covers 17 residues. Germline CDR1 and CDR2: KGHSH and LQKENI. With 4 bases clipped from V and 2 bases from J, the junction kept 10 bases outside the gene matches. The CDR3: CASSLSQTSGITYEQYF. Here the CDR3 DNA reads TGTGCCAGCTCACTATCCCAGACTAGCGGGATTACCTACGAGCAGTACTTC.

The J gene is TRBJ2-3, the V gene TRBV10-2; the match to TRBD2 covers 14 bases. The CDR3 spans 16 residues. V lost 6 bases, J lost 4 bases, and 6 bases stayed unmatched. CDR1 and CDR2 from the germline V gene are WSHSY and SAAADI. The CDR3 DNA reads TGCGCCAGCAGCGATGGACTAGCGGGAGGTTCAGATACGCAGTATTTT. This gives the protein CASSDGLAGGSDTQYF.

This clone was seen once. The CDR3 here is CASSLGTSGYANTGELFF. CDR3 sequence (DNA): TGTGCCAGCAGCTTAGGGACTAGCGGGTACGCGAACACCGGGGAGCTGTTTTTT. J is TRBJ2-2 and V is TRBV7-3, with TRBD2 matching over 12 bases. CDR1 and CDR2 (germline): SGHTA, FQGTGA. V shed 2 bases, J shed 0 bases, and the junction held 4 bases outside the gene matches. The CDR3 length is 18 residues.

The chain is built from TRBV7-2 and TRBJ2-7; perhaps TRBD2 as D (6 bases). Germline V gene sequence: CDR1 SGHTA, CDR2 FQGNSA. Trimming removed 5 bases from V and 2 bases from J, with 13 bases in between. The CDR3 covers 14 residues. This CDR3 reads CASSPYRTTYEQYF. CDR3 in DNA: TGTGCCAGCAGCCCTTACAGGACTACCTACGAGCAGTACTTC.

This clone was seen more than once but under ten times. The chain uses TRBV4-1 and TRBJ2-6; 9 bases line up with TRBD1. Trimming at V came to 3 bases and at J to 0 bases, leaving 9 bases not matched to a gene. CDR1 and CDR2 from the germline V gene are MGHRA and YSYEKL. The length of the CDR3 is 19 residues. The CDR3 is CASSQERTGAFSGANVLTF. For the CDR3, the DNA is TGCGCCAGCAGCCAGGAGAGGACAGGGGCCTTCTCTGGGGCCAACGTCCTGACTTTC.

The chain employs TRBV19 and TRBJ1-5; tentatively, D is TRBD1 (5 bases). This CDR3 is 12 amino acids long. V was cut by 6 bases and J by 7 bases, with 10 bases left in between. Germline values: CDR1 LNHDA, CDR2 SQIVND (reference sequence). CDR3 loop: CASRRGQQPQHF. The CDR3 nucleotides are TGTGCCAGTAGAAGGGGCCAACAGCCCCAGCATTTT.

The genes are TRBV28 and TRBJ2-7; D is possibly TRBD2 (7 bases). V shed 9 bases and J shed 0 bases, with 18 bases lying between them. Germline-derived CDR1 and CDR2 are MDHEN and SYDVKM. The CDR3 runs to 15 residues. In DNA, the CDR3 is TGTGCCAGTACCTTTCCCGGGGGGCCCTCCTACGAGCAGTACTTC. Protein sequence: CASTFPGGPSYEQYF.

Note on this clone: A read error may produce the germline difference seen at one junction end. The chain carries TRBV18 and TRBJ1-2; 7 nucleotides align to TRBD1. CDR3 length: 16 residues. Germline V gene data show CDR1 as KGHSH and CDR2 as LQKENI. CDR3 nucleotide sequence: TGTGCCAGCTCACCACCGGTCTCAAGCGACAGGGCTCGTGCAAGCTTC. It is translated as CASSPPVSSDRARASF. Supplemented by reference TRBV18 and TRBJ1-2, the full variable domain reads NAGVMQNPRHLVRRRGQEARLRCSPMKGHSHVYWYRQLPEEGLKFMVYLQKENIIDESGMPKERFSAEFPKEGPSILRIQQVVRGDSAAYFCASSPPVSSDRARASFGSGTRLTVV.

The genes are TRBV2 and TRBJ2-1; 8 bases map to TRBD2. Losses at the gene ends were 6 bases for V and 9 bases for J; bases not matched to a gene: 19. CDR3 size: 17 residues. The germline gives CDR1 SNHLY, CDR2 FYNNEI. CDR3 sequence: CASSPPLAGGRASEQFF. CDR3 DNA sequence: TGTGCCAGCAGCCCCCCCCTCGCGGGAGGTAGGGCTAGTGAGCAGTTCTTC.

The CDR3 DNA reads as TGCAGCGCCGTAGCGGGTGGGAAGACCCAGTACTTC. Residues: CSAVAGGKTQYF. The rearrangement links TRBV29-1 to TRBJ2-5; 7 bases line up with TRBD2. CDR1 and CDR2 (germline): SQVTM, ANQGSEA. V was clipped by 7 bases and J by 6 bases; unmatched bases: 8. The CDR3 extends over 12 amino acids.

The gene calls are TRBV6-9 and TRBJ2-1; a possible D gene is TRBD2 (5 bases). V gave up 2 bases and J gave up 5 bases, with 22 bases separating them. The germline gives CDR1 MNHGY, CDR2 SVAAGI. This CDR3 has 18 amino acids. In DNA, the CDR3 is TGTGCCAGCAGTTATCTAGTCCGACCCCAAGAGGGAAACAATGAGCAGTTCTTC. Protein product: CASSYLVRPQEGNNEQFF.

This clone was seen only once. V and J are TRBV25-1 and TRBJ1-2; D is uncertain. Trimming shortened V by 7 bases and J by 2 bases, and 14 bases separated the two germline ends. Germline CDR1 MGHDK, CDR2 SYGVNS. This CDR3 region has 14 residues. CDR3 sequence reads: CASNEAGENYGYTF. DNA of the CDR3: TGTGCCAGCAACGAGGCTGGAGAGAACTATGGCTACACCTTC.

In DNA form, the CDR3 reads TGTGCCAGCAGTTGGGACTGGCGGGAGACCCAGTACTTC. Protein product: CASSWDWRETQYF. The rearrangement uses TRBV6-5 and TRBJ2-5; a weak D match, TRBD2 (6 bases). The germline V and J ends were trimmed by 4 bases and 5 bases, with 11 bases remaining between them. This CDR3 is built from 13 residues. Germline V gives CDR1 MNHEY, CDR2 SVGAGI.

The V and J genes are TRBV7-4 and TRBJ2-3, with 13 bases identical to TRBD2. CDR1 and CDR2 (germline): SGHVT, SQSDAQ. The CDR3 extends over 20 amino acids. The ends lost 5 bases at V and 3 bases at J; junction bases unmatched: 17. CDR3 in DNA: TGTGCCAGCAGCCGGAAAAGACTAGCGGGAGGCCTGTTCGGAACAGATACGCAGTATTTT. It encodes CASSRKRLAGGLFGTDTQYF.

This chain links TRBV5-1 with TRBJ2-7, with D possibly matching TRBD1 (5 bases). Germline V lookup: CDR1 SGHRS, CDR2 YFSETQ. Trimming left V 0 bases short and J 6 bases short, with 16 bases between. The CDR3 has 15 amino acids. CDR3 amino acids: CASSLAIGRVSEQYF. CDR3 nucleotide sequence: TGCGCCAGCAGCTTGGCCATTGGCAGGGTTTCCGAGCAGTACTTC.

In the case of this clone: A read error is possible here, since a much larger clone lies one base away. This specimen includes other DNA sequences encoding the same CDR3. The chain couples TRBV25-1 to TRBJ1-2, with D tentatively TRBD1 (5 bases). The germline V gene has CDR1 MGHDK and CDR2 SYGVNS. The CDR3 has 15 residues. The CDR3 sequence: CASSVPGPGMGGYTF. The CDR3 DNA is TGTGCCAGCAGTGTACCGGGGCCCGGGATGGGTGGCTATACCTTC.

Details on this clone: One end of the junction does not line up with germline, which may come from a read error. As DNA, the CDR3 is TGTGCTAGTGGGACCGAGAGGGGGCTCGATTTT. Protein: CASGTERGLDF. The gene calls are TRBV12-5 and TRBJ1-1, with 7 bases fitting TRBD1. This CDR3 spans 11 amino acids. From germline, CDR1 is LGHNT and CDR2 FRNRAP.

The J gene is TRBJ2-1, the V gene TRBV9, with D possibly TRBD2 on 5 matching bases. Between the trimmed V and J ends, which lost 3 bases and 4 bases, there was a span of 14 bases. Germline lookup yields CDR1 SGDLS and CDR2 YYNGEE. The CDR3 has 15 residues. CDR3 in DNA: TGTGCCAGCAGCGAAGTGTTAGGCGGGTACAATGAGCAGTTCTTC. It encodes CASSEVLGGYNEQFF.

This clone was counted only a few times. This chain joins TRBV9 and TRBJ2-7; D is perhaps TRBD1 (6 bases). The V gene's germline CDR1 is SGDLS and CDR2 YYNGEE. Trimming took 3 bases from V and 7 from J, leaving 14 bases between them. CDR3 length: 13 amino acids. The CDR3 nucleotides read TGTGCCAGCAGCGGATCAACAGGGATGGAGCAGTACTTC. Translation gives CASSGSTGMEQYF.

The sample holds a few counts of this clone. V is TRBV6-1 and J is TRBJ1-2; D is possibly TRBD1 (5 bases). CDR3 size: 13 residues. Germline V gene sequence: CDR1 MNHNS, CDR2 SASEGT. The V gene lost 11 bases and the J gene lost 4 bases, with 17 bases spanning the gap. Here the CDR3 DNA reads TGTGCCGCACGGCGCCTCGACAGCTATGGCTACACCTTC. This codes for CAARRLDSYGYTF.

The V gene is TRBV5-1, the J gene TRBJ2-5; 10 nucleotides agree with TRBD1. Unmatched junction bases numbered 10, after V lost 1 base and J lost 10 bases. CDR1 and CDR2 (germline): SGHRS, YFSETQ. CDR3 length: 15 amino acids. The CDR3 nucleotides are TGCGCCAGCAGCTTGTTAGGACAGGGGGAGAGGGGCCAGTACTTC. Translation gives CASSLLGQGERGQYF.

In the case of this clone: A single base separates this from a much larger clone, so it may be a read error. The CDR3 DNA reads as TGTGCCAGCAGGAAGGAATCGAACACCGGGGAGCTGTTTTTT. Protein: CASRKESNTGELFF. V and J are TRBV6-5 and TRBJ2-2; no clear D. V lost 6 bases and J 0 bases, leaving 8 bases between the germline ends. Per the germline V gene, CDR1 is MNHEY and CDR2 is SVGAGI. The CDR3 covers 14 residues.

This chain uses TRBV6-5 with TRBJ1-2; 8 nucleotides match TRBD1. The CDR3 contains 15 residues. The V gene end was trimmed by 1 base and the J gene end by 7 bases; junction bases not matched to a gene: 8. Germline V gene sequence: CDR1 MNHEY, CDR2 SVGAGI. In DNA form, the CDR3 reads TGTGCCAGCAGTTACTGGGACAGGAGACAAGGTGGCTACACCTTC. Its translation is CASSYWDRRQGGYTF.

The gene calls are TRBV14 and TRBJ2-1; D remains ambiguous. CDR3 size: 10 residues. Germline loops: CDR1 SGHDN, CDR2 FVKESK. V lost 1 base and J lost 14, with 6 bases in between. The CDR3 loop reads CASSQVREFF. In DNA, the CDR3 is TGTGCCAGCAGCCAAGTTAGGGAGTTCTTC.

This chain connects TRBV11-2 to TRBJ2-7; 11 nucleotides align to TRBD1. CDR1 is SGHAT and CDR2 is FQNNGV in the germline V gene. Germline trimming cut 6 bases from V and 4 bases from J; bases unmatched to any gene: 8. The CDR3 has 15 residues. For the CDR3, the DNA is TGTGCCAGCAGTCTCGGGGGACAGGGGGTTTACGAGCAGTACTTC. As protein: CASSLGGQGVYEQYF.

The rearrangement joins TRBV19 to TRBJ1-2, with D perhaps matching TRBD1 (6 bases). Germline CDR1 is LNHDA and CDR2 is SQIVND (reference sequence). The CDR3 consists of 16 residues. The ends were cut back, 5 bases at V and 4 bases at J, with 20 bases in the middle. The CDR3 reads CASSSRGGAKSYGYTF. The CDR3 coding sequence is TGTGCCAGTAGTTCAAGAGGGGGGGCCAAATCCTATGGCTACACCTTC. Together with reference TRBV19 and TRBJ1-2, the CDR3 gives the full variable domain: DGGITQSPKYLFRKEGQNVTLSCEQNLNHDAMYWYRQDPGQGLRLIYYSQIVNDFQKGDIAEGYSVSREKKESFPLTVTSAQKNPTAFYLCASSSRGGAKSYGYTFGSGTRLTVV.

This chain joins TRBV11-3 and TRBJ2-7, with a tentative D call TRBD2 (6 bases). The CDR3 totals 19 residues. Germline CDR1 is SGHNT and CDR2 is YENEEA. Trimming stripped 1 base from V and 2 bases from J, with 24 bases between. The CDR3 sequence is CASSLVKAPPVSGPYEQYF. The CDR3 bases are TGTGCCAGCAGCTTAGTGAAGGCCCCACCGGTTAGCGGACCCTACGAGCAGTACTTC. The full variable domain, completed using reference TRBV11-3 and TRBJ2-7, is EAGVVQSPRYKIIEKKQPVAFWCNPISGHNTLYWYLQNLGQGPELLIRYENEEAVDDSQLPKDRFSAERLKGVDSTLKIQPAELGDSAVYLCASSLVKAPPVSGPYEQYFGPGTRLTVT.

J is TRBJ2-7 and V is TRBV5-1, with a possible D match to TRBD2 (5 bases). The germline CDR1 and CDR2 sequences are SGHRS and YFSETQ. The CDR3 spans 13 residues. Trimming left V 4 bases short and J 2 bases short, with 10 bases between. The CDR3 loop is CASSREGAYEQYF. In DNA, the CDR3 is TGCGCCAGCAGCCGAGAGGGCGCCTACGAGCAGTACTTC. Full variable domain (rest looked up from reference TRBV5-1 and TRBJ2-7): KAGVTQTPRYLIKTRGQQVTLSCSPISGHRSVSWYQQTPGQGLQFLFEYFSETQRNKGNFPGRFSGRQFSNSRSEMNVSTLELGDSALYLCASSREGAYEQYFGPGTRLTVT.